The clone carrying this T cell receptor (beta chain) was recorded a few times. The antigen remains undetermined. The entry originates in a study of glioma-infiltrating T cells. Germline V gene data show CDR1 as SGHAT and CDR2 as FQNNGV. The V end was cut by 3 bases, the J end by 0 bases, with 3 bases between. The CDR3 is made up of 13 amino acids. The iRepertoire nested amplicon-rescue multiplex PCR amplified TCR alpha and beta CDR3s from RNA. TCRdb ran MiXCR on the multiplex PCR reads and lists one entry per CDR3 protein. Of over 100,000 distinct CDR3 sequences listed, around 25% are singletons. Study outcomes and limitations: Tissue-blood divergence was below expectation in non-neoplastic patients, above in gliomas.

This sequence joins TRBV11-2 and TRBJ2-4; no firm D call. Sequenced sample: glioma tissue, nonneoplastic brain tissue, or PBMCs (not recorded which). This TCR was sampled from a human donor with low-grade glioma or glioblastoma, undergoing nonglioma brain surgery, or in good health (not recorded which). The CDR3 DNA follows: TGTGCCAGCAGCTTCCTAGCCAAAAACATTCAGTACTTC. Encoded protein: CASSFLAKNIQYF.